Described below is a single TCR beta chain sequence and its context. Germline V gene sequence: CDR1 SGHNT, CDR2 YENEEA. The length of the CDR3 is 15 residues. Trimming pared 0 bases from V and 10 bases from J, leaving 15 bases between. The sample is drawn from a study of cytotoxic CD8 clonotypes in ibrutinib-treated CLL. Background on the study: Patients: eleven to twelve relapsed/refractory, roughly 14 treatment-naive, around 17 IGHV unmutated. Mean yields were approximately 270,000 productive templates and roughly 94,000 productive rearrangements per sample.

With sequencing, the targeted depth ranged from 1 in 200,000 to 1 in 1 million T cells. The data were produced by immunoSEQ multiplex PCR, yet TCRdb's version contains in-frame clones alone and is incomplete. The table includes fewer than 90,000 clones, about 82% detected once. Sequenced here: PBMCs, sampled before ibrutinib treatment. The rearrangement joins TRBV11-3 to TRBJ2-2; a weak D match, TRBD2 (5 bases). This TCR was recovered from a human donor with chronic lymphocytic leukemia. The CDR3 coding sequence is TGTGCCAGCAGCTTAGATGGACTGGGGTTTGAGGAGCTGTTTTTT. Residues: CASSLDGLGFEELFF.